This passage covers 27 T cell receptor beta chains from one sample sequenced in a study of read filtering for tumor transcriptome and immune sequencing (dated by TCRdb to the early 2020s). TCRdb names Illumina HiSeq 4000 as the instrument used. TCR libraries were constructed from roughly 400 ng RNA using the Immunoverse kit, and molecular barcoded adaptors covering alpha/delta and beta/gamma chains were employed. TCRdb cleaned the public reads at Q25 with fastp, built clones with MiXCR and kept in-frame beta chains. Entries that share a CDR3 protein sequence are merged under the most common genes and DNA. Counted in this sample were tens of thousands of distinct CDR3 sequences; roughly 19% of them appeared once. 11% to 15% of the sample is in the top ten clones. Sequencing was performed on a population of CD138-negative cells sorted from bone marrow. Reading the label with the study, this specimen's cell subset or site is: bone marrow mononuclear cells depleted of CD138+ plasma/myeloma cells by negative magnetic selection. The origin of the receptors is a donor aged 40 or over with multiple myeloma.

This clonotype came up many times. V gene TRBV5-1 combines with J gene TRBJ1-2; 8 positions match TRBD1. The germline V gene encodes CDR1 SGHRS and CDR2 YFSETQ. This CDR3 is 15 amino acids long. V trimming: 0 bases; J trimming: 6 bases; junction bases outside the gene matches: 7. CDR3 DNA: TGCGCCAGCAGCTTGGCCCCGGCAGGGGGCAATGGCTACACCTTC. Amino acid sequence: CASSLAPAGGNGYTF.

This clonotype showed up many times. CDR3: CASSKGLAGKADTQYF. DNA for the CDR3: TGTGCCAGCAGCAAGGGACTAGCGGGAAAGGCAGATACGCAGTATTTT. The V call is TRBV11-1, the J call TRBJ2-3; 13 bases line up with TRBD2. Germline loops: CDR1 SGHAT, CDR2 FQDESV (reference sequence). The V and J ends lost 5 bases and 4 bases, in that order; junction bases with no gene match: 6. The CDR3 sequence is 16 residues long.

In its sample, this clonotype was seen many times. V and J are TRBV2 and TRBJ2-7, with no clear D. CDR1 is SNHLY and CDR2 is FYNNEI in the germline V gene. Trimming left V 1 base short and J 9 bases short, with 10 bases between. The CDR3 has 12 amino acids. In nucleotides, the CDR3 is TGTGCCAGCAGTGAAGGGCCCGGCGGGCAGTACTTC. Translation gives CASSEGPGGQYF.

This clonotype was counted ten times or more. The V gene is TRBV27, the J gene TRBJ2-1; D not certain. V was pared by 3 bases and J by 0 bases, with 9 bases between. CDR1 MNHEY and CDR2 SMNVEV come from the germline V gene (reference sequence). The CDR3 contains 15 residues. CDR3 sequence reads: CASSFGLHSYNEQFF. The CDR3 coding sequence is TGTGCCAGCAGTTTCGGCCTTCACTCCTACAATGAGCAGTTCTTC.

Of note for this clonotype: A much larger clone differs from this one at a single base, so this may be a read error. This chain connects TRBV6-1 to TRBJ2-6; D gene uncertain. CDR1 MNHNS and CDR2 SASEGT come from the germline V gene. Trimming cost V 6 bases and J 0 bases, with 15 bases left between them. This CDR3 spans 17 amino acids. The CDR3 sequence is CASSLWGTVSGANVLTF. The CDR3 nucleotides read TGTGCCAGCAGCTTGTGGGGTACTGTCTCTGGGGCCAACGTCCTGACTTTC.

This clonotype was seen many times. The junction differs from germline at one of its ends, possibly a read error. CDR3 sequence: CSARGTGGGDIQYF. For the CDR3, the DNA is TGCAGTGCCAGAGGGACCGGGGGCGGAGACATTCAGTACTTC. The V and J genes are TRBV20-1 and TRBJ2-4; D may match TRBD1 or TRBD2 (6 bases each). In germline, CDR1 is DFQATT, CDR2 SNEGSKA (reference sequence). The CDR3 is made up of 14 amino acids.

This clonotype was seen only a few times. The chain is built from TRBV5-1 and TRBJ1-2; tentatively, D is TRBD1 (6 bases). The germline V gene encodes CDR1 SGHRS and CDR2 YFSETQ. The CDR3 runs 15 residues. V lost 0 bases and J lost 6, with 15 bases in between. The CDR3 is CASSLEYTGLDGYTF. The CDR3 DNA follows: TGCGCCAGCAGCTTGGAGTATACAGGGCTGGATGGCTACACCTTC.

In its sample, this clonotype was seen many times. V usage is TRBV6-8 and J usage is TRBJ1-1, with a weak D call TRBD1 (6 bases). The germline V gene encodes CDR1 MNHGY and CDR2 SAAAGT. Trimming removed 4 bases from V and 10 bases from J, with 25 bases in between. This CDR3 has 16 amino acids. CDR3 bases: TGTGCCAGCAGTTTCGGTAAGGGGGAGTATCGGGCCCCAGCTTTCTTT. Translated, it gives CASSFGKGEYRAPAFF.

This clonotype was seen repeatedly, ten times or more. This rearrangement joins TRBV30 to TRBJ2-3; TRBD1 aligns across 7 bases. The CDR3 consists of 15 residues. Trimming cost V 2 bases and J 4 bases; bases outside gene matches: 9. Germline V lookup: CDR1 GTSNPN, CDR2 SVGIG (reference sequence). The CDR3 reads CAWSRADRDADTQYF. The CDR3 DNA is TGTGCCTGGAGTCGGGCCGACAGGGACGCAGATACGCAGTATTTT.

This clonotype appeared many times. J is TRBJ1-5 and V is TRBV6-5; D might be TRBD1 (6 bases). CDR3 size: 15 residues. Germline V gene sequence: CDR1 MNHEY, CDR2 SVGAGI. V shed 6 bases and J shed 0 bases, with 12 bases lying between them. CDR3 DNA: TGTGCCAGCAGCCAGGGGCGGTATAGCAATCAGCCCCAGCATTTT. Amino acids: CASSQGRYSNQPQHF.

This clonotype was detected ten times or more. The chain employs TRBV20-1 and TRBJ2-2; 10 bases line up with TRBD1. With 5 bases clipped from V and 5 bases from J, the junction kept 8 bases outside the gene matches. The germline V gene has CDR1 DFQATT and CDR2 SNEGSKA (reference sequence). The CDR3 has 15 amino acids. The chain's CDR3 is CSAFRQGARTGELFF. CDR3 DNA sequence: TGCAGTGCTTTTCGACAGGGGGCAAGGACCGGGGAGCTGTTTTTT.

This clonotype was found many times. The V gene is TRBV24-1, the J gene TRBJ2-2; no clear D gene. The CDR3 consists of 13 residues. Trimming removed 7 bases at V and 3 bases at J, with 8 bases between. Looked up from germline, CDR1 is KGHDR and CDR2 is SFDVKD. The CDR3 is CATSVQDTGELFF. In nucleotides, the CDR3 is TGTGCCACCAGCGTCCAGGACACCGGGGAGCTGTTTTTT.

The sample holds a few counts of this clonotype. This may be a read error: a much more frequent sequence differs by one nucleotide. The chain uses TRBV7-2 and TRBJ1-1; the match to TRBD1 covers 7 bases. Germline assignment: CDR1 SGHTA and CDR2 FQGNSA. Trimming at V came to 1 base and at J to 7 bases, leaving 9 bases not matched to a gene. This CDR3 is built from 15 residues. CDR3 protein: CASSLGNRGFGEAFF. CDR3 sequence (DNA): TGTGCCAGCAGCTTAGGTAACAGGGGATTTGGTGAAGCTTTCTTT.

This clonotype was observed at least ten times. This chain links TRBV5-1 with TRBJ2-1; 7 nucleotides agree with TRBD2. The trim removed 3 bases at V and 13 bases at J, leaving 4 bases unmatched. CDR3 length: 11 amino acids. Germline V gene data show CDR1 as SGHRS and CDR2 as YFSETQ. CDR3 amino acids: CASSSRDYQFF. Here the CDR3 DNA reads TGCGCCAGCAGCTCCCGGGACTACCAGTTCTTC.

This clonotype was seen ten or more times. This sequence joins TRBV28 and TRBJ2-2; no clear D gene. The CDR3 runs 15 residues. Germline CDR1 reads MDHEN; CDR2 reads SYDVKM. Trimming removed 6 bases at V and 5 bases at J, with 16 bases between. In DNA form, the CDR3 reads TGTGCCAGCAGCCAAATCCCCGGGCCTACCGGGGAGCTGTTTTTT. This sequence encodes CASSQIPGPTGELFF.

A few counts support this clonotype. This clone may be a read error of a much larger clone one base away. The CDR3 loop reads CASSRYPGRDVSNEQSF. The CDR3 nucleotides read TGTGCCAGCAGTAGATACCCGGGACGGGATGTTTCCAATGAGCAGTCCTTC. This chain links TRBV27 with TRBJ2-1; D might be TRBD1 or TRBD2, each matching 5 bases. The germline gives CDR1 MNHEY, CDR2 SMNVEV (reference sequence). This CDR3 comprises 17 residues.

There are a few counts of this clonotype. The V and J genes are TRBV12-3 or TRBV12-4 and TRBJ1-3, with TRBD1 matching 7 bases. J was trimmed by 3 bases and V by 6 bases; bases with no gene match: 8. The CDR3 spans 15 residues. CDR3 region: CASRLQGEGGNTIYF. The CDR3 DNA reads as TGTGCCAGCAGACTTCAGGGGGAGGGTGGAAACACCATATATTTT.

This clonotype was counted ten times or more. The chain is built from TRBV20-1 and TRBJ1-6; possibly TRBD1 for D (5 bases). This CDR3 contains 14 residues. The ends were cut back, 3 bases at V and 11 bases at J, with 17 bases in the middle. Germline-derived CDR1 and CDR2 are DFQATT and SNEGSKA (reference sequence). CDR3 in DNA: TGCAGTGCTAGTTCAGGGTCGACAGCCACACCCCTCCACTTT. It is translated as CSASSGSTATPLHF.

This clonotype was seen repeatedly, ten times or more. This chain connects TRBV12-3 or TRBV12-4 to TRBJ2-3; 7 nucleotides line up with TRBD2. The CDR3 consists of 16 residues. With V trimmed by 2 bases and J by 6 bases, 11 bases remained unmatched. CDR3 nucleotides: TGTGCCAGCAGTTTAAGGCAGGGAGGGATCAGCGATACGCAGTATTTT. It specifies CASSLRQGGISDTQYF.

In this sample, this clonotype turned up many times. This chain uses TRBV6-2 or TRBV6-3 with TRBJ2-1; D tentatively fits TRBD1 or TRBD2 (5 bases each). The CDR3 runs to 13 residues. The V gene lost 4 bases and the J gene lost 2 bases, with 6 bases spanning the gap. CDR1 MNHEY and CDR2 SVGEGT come from the germline V gene. The CDR3 here is CASSWDAYNEQFF. CDR3 sequence (DNA): TGTGCCAGCAGTTGGGACGCCTACAATGAGCAGTTCTTC.

Details on this clonotype: A read error is possible here, since a much larger clone lies one base away. The chain employs TRBV9 and TRBJ2-3; D remains ambiguous. The J call may be wrong; the DNA end is better matched by TRBJ1-5. The CDR3 covers 15 residues. From germline, CDR1 is SGDLS and CDR2 YYNGEE. CDR3 protein: CASSVARLTTDTQHF. The CDR3 DNA is TGTGCCAGCAGCGTAGCTCGACTTACCACAGATACGCAGCATTTT.

At least ten counts were recorded for this clonotype. The chain has TRBV7-9 and TRBJ1-5; 9 bases fit TRBD1. Germline-derived CDR1 and CDR2 are SEHNR and FQNEAQ (reference sequence). This CDR3 is 13 amino acids long. The ends lost 6 bases at V and 6 bases at J; junction bases unmatched: 3. In DNA, the CDR3 is TGTGCCAGCAGTTTGGGACAGGGTCAGCCCCAGCATTTT. Translating it yields CASSLGQGQPQHF.

On this clonotype itself: A much larger clone differs from this one at a single base, so this may be a read error. The J gene is TRBJ2-1, the V gene TRBV28, with no clear D. This CDR3 is 14 amino acids long. Trimming pared 3 bases from V and 10 bases from J, leaving 16 bases between. Germline V gene data show CDR1 as MDHEN and CDR2 as SYDVKM. CDR3 protein: CASSLGGRADEQFF. As DNA, the CDR3 is TGTGCCAGCAGTTTGGGCGGAAGGGCGGACGAGCAGTTCTTC.

This clonotype was found many times. V is TRBV29-1 and J is TRBJ1-1; D unclear. Trimming took off 4 bases at V and 0 bases at J, with 9 bases between the two ends. This CDR3 comprises 13 residues. Germline CDR1 and CDR2: SQVTM and ANQGSEA. In nucleotides, the CDR3 is TGCAGCGTTGTGGGTGGAGTGAACACTGAAGCTTTCTTT. Translating gives CSVVGGVNTEAFF.

The gene calls are TRBV5-1 and TRBJ2-2, with 7 bases that match TRBD1. Germline V gene lookup returns CDR1 SGHRS and CDR2 YFSETQ. The V segment lost 1 base and the J segment 0 bases; nucleotides outside the gene matches: 6. CDR3 size: 17 residues. For the CDR3, the DNA is TGCGCCAGCAGCTTGTTGCCAGGGACAGCGAACACCGGGGAGCTGTTTTTT. Translating gives CASSLLPGTANTGELFF.

Many counts were recorded for this clonotype. The rearrangement links TRBV11-3 to TRBJ2-1, with D possibly being TRBD2 (7 bases). The V gene lost 7 bases and the J gene lost 4 bases, with 17 bases spanning the gap. The CDR3 is 15 residues long. The germline V gene encodes CDR1 SGHNT and CDR2 YENEEA. CDR3 nucleotide sequence: TGTGCCAGCAAACTAAGGGGGGGGGAGTACAATGAGCAGTTCTTC. Amino acids: CASKLRGGEYNEQFF.

This clonotype has a count of ten or more. The rearrangement joins TRBV6-1 to TRBJ2-2; D remains ambiguous. The germline gives CDR1 MNHNS, CDR2 SASEGT. This CDR3 is 15 amino acids long. V was cut by 6 bases and J by 0 bases, with 11 bases left in between. CDR3 amino acids: CASRTGPTNTGELFF. DNA for the CDR3: TGTGCCAGCAGGACCGGGCCGACGAACACCGGGGAGCTGTTTTTT.